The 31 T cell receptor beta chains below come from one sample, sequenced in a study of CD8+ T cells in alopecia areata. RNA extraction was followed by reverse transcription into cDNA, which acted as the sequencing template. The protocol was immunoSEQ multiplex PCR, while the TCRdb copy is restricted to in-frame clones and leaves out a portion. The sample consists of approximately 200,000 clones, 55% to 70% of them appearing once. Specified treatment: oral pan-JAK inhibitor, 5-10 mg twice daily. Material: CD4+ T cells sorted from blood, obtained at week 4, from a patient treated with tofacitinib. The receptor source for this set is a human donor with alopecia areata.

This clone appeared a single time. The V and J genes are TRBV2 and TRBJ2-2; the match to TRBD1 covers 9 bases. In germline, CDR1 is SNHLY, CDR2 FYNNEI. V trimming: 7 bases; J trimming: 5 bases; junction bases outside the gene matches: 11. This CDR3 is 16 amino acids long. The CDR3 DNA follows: TGTGCCAGCATAAGGGGACAGGGCTCGGGTACCGGGGAGCTGTTTTTT. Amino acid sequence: CASIRGQGSGTGELFF.

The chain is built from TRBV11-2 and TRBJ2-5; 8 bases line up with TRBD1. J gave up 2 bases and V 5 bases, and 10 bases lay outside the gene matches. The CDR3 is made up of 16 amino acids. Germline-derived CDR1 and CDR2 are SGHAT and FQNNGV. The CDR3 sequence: CASSPRQGAFQETQYF. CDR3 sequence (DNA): TGTGCCAGCAGCCCAAGGCAGGGGGCCTTTCAAGAGACCCAGTACTTC.

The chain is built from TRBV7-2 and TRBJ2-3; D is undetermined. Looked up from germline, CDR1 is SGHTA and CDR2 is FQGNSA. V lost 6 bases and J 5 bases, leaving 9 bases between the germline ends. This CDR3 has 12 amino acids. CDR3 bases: TGTGCCAGCAGGAGTGCGTTAGATACGCAGTATTTT. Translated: CASRSALDTQYF.

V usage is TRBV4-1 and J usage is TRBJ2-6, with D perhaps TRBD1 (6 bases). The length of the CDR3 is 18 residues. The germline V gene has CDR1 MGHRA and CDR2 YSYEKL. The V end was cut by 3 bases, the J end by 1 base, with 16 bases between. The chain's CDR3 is CASSQKTGKLSGANVLTF. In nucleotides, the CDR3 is TGCGCCAGCAGCCAGAAAACAGGGAAACTATCTGGGGCCAACGTCCTGACTTTC.

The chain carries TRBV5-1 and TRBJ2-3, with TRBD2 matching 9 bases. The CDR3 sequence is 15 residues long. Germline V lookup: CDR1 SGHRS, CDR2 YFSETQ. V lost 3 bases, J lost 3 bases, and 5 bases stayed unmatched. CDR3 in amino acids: CASSSQSGGTDTQYF. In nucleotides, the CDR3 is TGCGCCAGCAGCTCCCAAAGCGGGGGGACAGATACGCAGTATTTT.

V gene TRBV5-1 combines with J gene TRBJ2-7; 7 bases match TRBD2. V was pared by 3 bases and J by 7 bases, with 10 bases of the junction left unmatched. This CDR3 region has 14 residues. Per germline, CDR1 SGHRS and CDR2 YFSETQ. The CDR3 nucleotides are TGCGCCAGCAGCTCCGGGACTACTGTCTTGGAGCAGTACTTC. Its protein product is CASSSGTTVLEQYF.

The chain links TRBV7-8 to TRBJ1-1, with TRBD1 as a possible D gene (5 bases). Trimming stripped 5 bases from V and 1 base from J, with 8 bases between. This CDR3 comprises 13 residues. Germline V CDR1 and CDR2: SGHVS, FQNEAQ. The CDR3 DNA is TGTGCCAGCAGCGACCAGGGGAACACTGAAGCTTTCTTT. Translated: CASSDQGNTEAFF.

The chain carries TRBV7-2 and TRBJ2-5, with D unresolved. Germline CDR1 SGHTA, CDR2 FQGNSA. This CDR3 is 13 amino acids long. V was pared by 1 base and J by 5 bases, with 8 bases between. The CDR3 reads CASSLVLPETQYF. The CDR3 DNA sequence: TGTGCCAGCAGCTTAGTCCTCCCGGAGACCCAGTACTTC. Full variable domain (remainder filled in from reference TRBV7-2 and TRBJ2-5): GAGVSQSPSNKVTEKGKDVELRCDPISGHTALYWYRQSLGQGLEFLIYFQGNSAPDKSGLPSDRFSAERTGGSVSTLTIQRTQQEDSAVYLCASSLVLPETQYFGPGTRLLVL.

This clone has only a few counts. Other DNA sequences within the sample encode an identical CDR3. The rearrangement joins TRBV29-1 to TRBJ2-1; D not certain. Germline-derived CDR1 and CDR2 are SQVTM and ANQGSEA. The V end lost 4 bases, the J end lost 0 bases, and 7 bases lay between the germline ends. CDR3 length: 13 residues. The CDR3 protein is CSVGRSSYNEQFF. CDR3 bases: TGCAGCGTTGGACGGAGCTCCTACAATGAGCAGTTCTTC.

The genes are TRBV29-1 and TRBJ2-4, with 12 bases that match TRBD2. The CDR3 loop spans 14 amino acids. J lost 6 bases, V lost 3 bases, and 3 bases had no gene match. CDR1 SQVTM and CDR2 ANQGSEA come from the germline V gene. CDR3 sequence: CSVEPSGRVNIQYF. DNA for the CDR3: TGCAGCGTTGAGCCTAGCGGGAGGGTAAACATTCAGTACTTC.

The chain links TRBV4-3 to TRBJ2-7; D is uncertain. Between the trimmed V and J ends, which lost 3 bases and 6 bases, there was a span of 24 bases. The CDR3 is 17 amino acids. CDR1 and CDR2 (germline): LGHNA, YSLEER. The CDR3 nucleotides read TGCGCCAGCAGCCAGAATCCGGGCGGTTCCTCAACAATCGAGCAGTACTTC. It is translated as CASSQNPGGSSTIEQYF.

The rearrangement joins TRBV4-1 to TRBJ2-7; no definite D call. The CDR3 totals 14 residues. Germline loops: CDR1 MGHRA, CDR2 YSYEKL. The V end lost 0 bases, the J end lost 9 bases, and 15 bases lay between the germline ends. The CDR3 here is CASSQDVFRLWQYF. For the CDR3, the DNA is TGCGCCAGCAGCCAAGATGTTTTCCGCCTATGGCAGTACTTC.

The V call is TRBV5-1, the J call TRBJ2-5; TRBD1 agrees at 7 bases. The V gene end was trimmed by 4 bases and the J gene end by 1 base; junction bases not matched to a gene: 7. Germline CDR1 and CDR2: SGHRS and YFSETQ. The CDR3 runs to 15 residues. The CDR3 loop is CASSPGQASQETQYF. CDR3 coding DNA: TGCGCCAGCAGCCCCGGACAGGCTAGCCAAGAGACCCAGTACTTC.

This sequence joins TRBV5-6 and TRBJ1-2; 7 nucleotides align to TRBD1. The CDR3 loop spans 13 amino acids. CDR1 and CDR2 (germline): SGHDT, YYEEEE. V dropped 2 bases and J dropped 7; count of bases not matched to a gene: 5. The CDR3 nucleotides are TGTGCCAGCAGCTTCGGGACAGAAAGTGGCTACACCTTC. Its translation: CASSFGTESGYTF.

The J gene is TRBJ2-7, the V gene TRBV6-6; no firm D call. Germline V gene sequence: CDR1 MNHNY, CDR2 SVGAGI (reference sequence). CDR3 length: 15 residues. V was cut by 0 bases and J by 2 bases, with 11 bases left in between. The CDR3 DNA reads TGTGCCAGCAGTTACTCGGCGGCAGGACCCTACGAGCAGTACTTC. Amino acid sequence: CASSYSAAGPYEQYF.

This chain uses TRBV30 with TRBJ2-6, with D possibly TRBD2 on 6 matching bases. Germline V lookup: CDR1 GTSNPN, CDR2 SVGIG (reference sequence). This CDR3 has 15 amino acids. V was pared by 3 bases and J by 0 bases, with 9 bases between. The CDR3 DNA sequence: TGTGCCTGGAGGACCGGGGGCTCTGGGGCCAACGTCCTGACTTTC. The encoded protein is CAWRTGGSGANVLTF.

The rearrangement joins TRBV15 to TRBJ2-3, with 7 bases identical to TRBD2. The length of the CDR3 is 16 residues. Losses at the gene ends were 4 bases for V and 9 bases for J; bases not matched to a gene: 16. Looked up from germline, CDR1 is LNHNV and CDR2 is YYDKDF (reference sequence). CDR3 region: CATSTDDGRRVGTQYF. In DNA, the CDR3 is TGTGCCACCAGCACAGACGACGGGAGGAGAGTGGGAACGCAGTATTTT.

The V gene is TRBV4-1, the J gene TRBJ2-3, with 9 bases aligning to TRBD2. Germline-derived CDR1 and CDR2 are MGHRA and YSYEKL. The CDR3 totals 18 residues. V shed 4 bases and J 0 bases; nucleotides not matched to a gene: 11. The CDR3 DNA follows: TGCGCCAGCAGCCTTCAGGTTCTAGCGGGGACTAGCACAGATACGCAGTATTTT. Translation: CASSLQVLAGTSTDTQYF.

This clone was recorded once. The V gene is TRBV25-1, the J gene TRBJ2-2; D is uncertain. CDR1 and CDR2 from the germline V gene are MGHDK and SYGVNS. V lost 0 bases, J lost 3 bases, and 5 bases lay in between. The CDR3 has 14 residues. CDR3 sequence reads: CASSEYGDTGELFF. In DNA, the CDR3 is TGTGCCAGCAGTGAATACGGTGACACCGGGGAGCTGTTTTTT.

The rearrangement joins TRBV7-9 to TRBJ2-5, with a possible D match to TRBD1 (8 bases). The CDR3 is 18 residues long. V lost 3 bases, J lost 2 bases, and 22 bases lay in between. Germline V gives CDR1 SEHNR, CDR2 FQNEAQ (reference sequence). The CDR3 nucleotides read TGTGCCAGCAGCTTGGCGGGGGACAGGATGGTTTGGCAAGAGACCCAGTACTTC. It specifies CASSLAGDRMVWQETQYF. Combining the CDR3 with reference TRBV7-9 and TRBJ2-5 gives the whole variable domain DTGVSQNPRHKITKRGQNVTFRCDPISEHNRLYWYRQTLGQGPEFLTYFQNEAQLEKSRLLSDRFSAERPKGSFSTLEIQRTEQGDSAMYLCASSLAGDRMVWQETQYFGPGTRLLVL.

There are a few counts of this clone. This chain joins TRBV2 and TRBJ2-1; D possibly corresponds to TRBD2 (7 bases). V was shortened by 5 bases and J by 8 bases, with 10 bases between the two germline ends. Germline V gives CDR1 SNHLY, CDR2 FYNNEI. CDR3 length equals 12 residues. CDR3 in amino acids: CASSLGGHEQFF. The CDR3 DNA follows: TGTGCCAGCAGTTTGGGGGGGCATGAGCAGTTCTTC.

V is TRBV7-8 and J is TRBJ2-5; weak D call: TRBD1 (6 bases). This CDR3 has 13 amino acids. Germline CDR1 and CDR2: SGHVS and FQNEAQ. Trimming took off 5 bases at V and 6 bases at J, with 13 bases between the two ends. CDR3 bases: TGTGCCAGCAGCAGTTACAGGGAACAGACCCAGTACTTC. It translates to CASSSYREQTQYF.

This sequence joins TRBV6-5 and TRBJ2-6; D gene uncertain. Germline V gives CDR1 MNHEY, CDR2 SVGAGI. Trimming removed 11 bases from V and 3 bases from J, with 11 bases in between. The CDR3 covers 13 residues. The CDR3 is CACRQGGANVLTF. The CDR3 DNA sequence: TGTGCCTGCCGACAAGGTGGGGCCAACGTCCTGACTTTC.

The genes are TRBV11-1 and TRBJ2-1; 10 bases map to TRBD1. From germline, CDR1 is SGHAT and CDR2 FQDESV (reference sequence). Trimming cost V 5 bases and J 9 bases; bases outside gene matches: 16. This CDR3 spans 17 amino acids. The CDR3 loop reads CASSANWLGQGLSEQFF. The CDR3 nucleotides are TGTGCCAGCAGCGCCAACTGGTTGGGACAGGGGCTCAGTGAGCAGTTCTTC.

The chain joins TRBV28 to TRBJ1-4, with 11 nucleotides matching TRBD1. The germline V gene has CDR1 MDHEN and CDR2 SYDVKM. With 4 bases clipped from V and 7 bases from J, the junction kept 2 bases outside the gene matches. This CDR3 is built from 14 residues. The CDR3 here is CASSSGTGGEKLFF. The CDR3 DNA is TGTGCCAGCAGTTCCGGGACAGGGGGTGAAAAACTGTTTTTT.

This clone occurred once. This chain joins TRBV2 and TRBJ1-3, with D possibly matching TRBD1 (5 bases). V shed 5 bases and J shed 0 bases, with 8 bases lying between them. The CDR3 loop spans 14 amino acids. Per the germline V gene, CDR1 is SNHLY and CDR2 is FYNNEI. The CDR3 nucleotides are TGTGCCAGCAGTCGGGGGAGCTCTGGAAACACCATATATTTT. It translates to CASSRGSSGNTIYF.

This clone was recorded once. The CDR3 region is CASSSPRDRDYGYTF. The CDR3 DNA sequence: TGTGCCAGCAGTAGCCCCCGGGACAGGGACTATGGCTACACCTTC. This chain joins TRBV6-5 and TRBJ1-2, with 9 positions matching TRBD1. From germline, CDR1 is MNHEY and CDR2 SVGAGI. This CDR3 comprises 15 residues. V was clipped by 5 bases and J by 3 bases; unmatched bases: 7.

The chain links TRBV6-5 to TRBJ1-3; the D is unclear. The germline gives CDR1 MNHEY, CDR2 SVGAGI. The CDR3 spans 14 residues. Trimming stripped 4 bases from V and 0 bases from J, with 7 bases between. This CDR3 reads CASSLQNSGNTIYF. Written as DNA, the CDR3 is TGTGCCAGCAGTTTACAGAACTCTGGAAACACCATATATTTT.

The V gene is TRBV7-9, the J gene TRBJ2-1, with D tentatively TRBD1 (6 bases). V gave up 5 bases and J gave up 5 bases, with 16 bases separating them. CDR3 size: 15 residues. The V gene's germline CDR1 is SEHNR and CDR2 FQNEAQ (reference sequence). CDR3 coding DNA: TGTGCCAGCAGCCGACAGGCCGCAGGAGACAATGAGCAGTTCTTC. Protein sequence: CASSRQAAGDNEQFF.

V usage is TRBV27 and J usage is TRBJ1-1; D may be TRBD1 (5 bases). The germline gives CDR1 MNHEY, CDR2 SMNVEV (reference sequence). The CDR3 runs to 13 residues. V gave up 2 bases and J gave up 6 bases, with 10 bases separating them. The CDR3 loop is CASSLRRGAEAFF. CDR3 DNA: TGTGCCAGCAGTTTAAGGCGGGGGGCTGAAGCTTTCTTT.

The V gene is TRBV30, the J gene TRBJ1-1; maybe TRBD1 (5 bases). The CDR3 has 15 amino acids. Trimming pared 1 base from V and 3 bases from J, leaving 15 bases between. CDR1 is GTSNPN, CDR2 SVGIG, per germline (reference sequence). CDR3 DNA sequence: TGTGCCTGGAGTGAATTTTCGTGGGGGGACACTGAAGCTTTCTTT. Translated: CAWSEFSWGDTEAFF.